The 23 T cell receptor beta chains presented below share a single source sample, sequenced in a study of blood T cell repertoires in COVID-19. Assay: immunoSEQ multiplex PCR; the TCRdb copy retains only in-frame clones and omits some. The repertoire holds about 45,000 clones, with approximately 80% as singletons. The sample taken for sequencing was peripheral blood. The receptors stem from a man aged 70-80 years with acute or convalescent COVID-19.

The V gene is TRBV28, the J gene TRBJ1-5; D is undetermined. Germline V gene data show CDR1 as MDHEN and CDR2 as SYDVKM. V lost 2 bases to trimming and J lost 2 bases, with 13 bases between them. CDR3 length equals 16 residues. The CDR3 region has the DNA TGTGCCAGCAGTTTAGGTGTCAGGAGGGGCAATCAGCCCCAGCATTTT. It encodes CASSLGVRRGNQPQHF.

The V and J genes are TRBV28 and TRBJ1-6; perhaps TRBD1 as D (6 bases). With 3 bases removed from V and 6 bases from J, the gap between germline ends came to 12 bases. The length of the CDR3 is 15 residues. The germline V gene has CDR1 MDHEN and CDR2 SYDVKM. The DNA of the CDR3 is TGTGCCAGCAGTTTTGGACAGTTCCCTAATTCACCCCTCCACTTT. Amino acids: CASSFGQFPNSPLHF.

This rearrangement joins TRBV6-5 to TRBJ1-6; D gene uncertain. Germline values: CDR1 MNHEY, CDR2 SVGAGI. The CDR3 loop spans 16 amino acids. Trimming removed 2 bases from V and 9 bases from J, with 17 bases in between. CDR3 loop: CASSYKGNDGSSPLHF. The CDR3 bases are TGTGCCAGCAGTTACAAGGGTAACGATGGGAGTTCACCCCTCCACTTT.

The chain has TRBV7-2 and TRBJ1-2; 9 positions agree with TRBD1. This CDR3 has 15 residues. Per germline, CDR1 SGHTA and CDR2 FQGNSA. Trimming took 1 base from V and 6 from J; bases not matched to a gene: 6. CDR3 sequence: CASSLGWGQGDGYTF. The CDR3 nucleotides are TGTGCCAGCAGCTTAGGCTGGGGACAGGGCGATGGCTACACCTTC.

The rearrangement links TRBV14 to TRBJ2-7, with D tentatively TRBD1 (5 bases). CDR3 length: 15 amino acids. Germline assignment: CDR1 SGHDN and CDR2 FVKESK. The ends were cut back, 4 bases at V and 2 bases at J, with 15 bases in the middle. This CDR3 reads CASSPPHRPPYEQYF. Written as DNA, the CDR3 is TGTGCCAGCAGCCCGCCACACAGGCCACCCTACGAGCAGTACTTC.

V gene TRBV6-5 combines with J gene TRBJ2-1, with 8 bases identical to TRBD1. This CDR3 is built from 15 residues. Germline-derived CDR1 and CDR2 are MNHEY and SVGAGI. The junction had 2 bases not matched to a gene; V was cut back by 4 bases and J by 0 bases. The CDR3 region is CASSSGTGSYNEQFF. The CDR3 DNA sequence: TGTGCCAGCAGTTCCGGGACAGGCTCCTACAATGAGCAGTTCTTC.

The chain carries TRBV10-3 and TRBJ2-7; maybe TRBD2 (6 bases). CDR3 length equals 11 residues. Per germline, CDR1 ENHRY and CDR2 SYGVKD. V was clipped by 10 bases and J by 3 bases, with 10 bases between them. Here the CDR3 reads CATAGGYEQYF. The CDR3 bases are TGTGCCACCGCCGGGGGCTACGAGCAGTACTTC.

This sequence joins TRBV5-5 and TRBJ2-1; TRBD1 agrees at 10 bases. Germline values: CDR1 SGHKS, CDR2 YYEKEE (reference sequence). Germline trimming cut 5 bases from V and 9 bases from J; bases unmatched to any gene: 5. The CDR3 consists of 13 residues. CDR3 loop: CASRRQGAGEQFF. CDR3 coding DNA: TGTGCCAGCAGGCGACAGGGGGCGGGTGAGCAGTTCTTC.

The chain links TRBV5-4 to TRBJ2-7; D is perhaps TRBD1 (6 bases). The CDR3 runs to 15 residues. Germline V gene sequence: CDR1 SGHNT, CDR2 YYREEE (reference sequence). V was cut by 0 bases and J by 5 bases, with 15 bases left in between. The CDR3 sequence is CASSLGSQGLHEQYF. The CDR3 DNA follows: TGTGCCAGCAGCTTGGGCAGTCAGGGGTTGCACGAGCAGTACTTC.

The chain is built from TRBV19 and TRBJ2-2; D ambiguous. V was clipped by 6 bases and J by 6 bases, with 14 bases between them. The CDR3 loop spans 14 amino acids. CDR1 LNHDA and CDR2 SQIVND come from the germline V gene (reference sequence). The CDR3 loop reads CASRGSYSPGELFF. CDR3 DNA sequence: TGTGCCAGTAGGGGCTCCTATTCGCCCGGGGAGCTGTTTTTT.

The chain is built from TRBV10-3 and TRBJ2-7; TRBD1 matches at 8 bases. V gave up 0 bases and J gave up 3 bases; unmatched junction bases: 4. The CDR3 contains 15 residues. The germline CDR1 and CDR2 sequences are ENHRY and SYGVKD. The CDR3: CAISESGQGVYEQYF. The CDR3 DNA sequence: TGTGCCATCAGTGAGTCAGGACAGGGCGTCTACGAGCAGTACTTC.

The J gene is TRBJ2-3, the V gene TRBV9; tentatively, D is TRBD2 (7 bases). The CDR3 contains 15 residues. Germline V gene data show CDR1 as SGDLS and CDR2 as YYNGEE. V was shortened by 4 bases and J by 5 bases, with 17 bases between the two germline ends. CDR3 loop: CASSPRGARKDTQYF. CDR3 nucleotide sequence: TGTGCCAGCAGCCCACGGGGGGCGAGGAAAGATACGCAGTATTTT.

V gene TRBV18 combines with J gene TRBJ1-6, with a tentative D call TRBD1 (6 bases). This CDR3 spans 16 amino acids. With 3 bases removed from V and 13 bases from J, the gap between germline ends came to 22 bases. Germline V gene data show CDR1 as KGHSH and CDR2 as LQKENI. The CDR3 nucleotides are TGTGCCAGCTCACCCGACAGGCCCTTGGGGGAGTACCCCCTCCACTTT. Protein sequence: CASSPDRPLGEYPLHF. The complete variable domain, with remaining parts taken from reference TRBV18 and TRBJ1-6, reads NAGVMQNPRHLVRRRGQEARLRCSPMKGHSHVYWYRQLPEEGLKFMVYLQKENIIDESGMPKERFSAEFPKEGPSILRIQQVVRGDSAAYFCASSPDRPLGEYPLHFGNGTRLTVT.

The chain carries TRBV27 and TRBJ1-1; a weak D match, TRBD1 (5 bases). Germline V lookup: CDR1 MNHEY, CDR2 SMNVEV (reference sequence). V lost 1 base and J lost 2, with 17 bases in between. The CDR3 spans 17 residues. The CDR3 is CASSLYTAGGGNTEAFF. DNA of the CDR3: TGTGCCAGCAGTTTATATACGGCGGGGGGGGGAAACACTGAAGCTTTCTTT.

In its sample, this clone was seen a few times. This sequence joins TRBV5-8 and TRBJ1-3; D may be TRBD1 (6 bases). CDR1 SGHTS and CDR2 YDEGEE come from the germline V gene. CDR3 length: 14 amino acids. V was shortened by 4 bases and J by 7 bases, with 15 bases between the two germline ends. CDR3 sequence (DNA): TGTGCCAGCAGCCCAGGACAGAAAAGGAACACCATATATTTT. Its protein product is CASSPGQKRNTIYF.

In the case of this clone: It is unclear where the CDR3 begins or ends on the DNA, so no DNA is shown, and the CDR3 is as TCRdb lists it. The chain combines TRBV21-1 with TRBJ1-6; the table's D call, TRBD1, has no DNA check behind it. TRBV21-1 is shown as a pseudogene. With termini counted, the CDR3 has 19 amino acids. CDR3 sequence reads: CASSKEVAGGSSYNSPLHF.

CDR3 amino acids: CASSLRTENTGELFF. CDR3 DNA: TGTGCCAGCAGCTTAAGGACTGAGAACACCGGGGAGCTGTTTTTT. The chain couples TRBV7-3 to TRBJ2-2, with a possible D match to TRBD2 (5 bases). CDR1 SGHTA and CDR2 FQGTGA come from the germline V gene. V lost 1 base and J 1 base, leaving 7 bases between the germline ends. This CDR3 region has 15 residues.

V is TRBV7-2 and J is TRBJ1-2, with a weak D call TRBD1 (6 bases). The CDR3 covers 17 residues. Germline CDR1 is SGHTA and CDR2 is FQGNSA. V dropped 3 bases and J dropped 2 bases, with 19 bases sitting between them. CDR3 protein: CASSFRAKTGGNYGYTF. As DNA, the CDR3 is TGTGCCAGCAGCTTCCGAGCAAAGACAGGAGGAAACTATGGCTACACCTTC.

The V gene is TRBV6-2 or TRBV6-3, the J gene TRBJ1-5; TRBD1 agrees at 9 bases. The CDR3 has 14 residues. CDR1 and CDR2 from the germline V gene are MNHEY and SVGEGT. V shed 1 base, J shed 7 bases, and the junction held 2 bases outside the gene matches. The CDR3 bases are TGTGCCAGCAGTTACTTGGACAGGGGCCAGCCCCAGCATTTT. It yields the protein CASSYLDRGQPQHF.

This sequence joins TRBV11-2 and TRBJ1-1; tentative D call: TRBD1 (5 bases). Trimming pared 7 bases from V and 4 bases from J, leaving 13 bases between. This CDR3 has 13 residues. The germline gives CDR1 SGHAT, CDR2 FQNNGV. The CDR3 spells CASTFMGGTEAFF. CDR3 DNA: TGTGCCAGCACCTTCATGGGGGGCACTGAAGCTTTCTTT. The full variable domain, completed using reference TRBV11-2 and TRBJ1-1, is EAGVAQSPRYKIIEKRQSVAFWCNPISGHATLYWYQQILGQGPKLLIQFQNNGVVDDSQLPKDRFSAERLKGVDSTLKIQPAKLEDSAVYLCASTFMGGTEAFFGQGTRLTVV.

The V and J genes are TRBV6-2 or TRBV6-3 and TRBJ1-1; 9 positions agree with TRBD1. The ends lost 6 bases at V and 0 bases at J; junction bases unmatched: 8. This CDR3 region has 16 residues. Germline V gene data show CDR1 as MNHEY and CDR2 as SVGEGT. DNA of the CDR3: TGTGCCAGCAGCTTGACAGGGGGGGGAATGAACACTGAAGCTTTCTTT. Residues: CASSLTGGGMNTEAFF.

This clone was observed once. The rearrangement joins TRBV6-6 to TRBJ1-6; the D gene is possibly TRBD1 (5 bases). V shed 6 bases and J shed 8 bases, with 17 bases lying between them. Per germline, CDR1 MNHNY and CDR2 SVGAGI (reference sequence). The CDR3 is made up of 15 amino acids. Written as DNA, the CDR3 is TGTGCCAGCAGATATCGCGACAGATTTGATTCACCCCTCCACTTT. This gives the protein CASRYRDRFDSPLHF.

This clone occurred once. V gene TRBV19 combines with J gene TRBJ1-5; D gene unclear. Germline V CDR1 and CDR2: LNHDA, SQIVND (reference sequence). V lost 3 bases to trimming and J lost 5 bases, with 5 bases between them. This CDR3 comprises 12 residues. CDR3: CASSMEDQPQHF. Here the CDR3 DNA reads TGTGCCAGTAGTATGGAGGATCAGCCCCAGCATTTT.